This T cell receptor beta chain came from a study of blood T cell repertoires in COVID-19. At the level of the study: T cells, B-cell-depleted T cells, or PBMCs supplied cDNA or gDNA.

Only a few counts were recorded for this clone. As processed by the authors: How many nucleated cells were present was estimated from reference gene primer amplification. The protocol was immunoSEQ multiplex PCR, while the TCRdb copy is restricted to in-frame clones and leaves out a portion. Clone size and the V and J calls come from that table; the DNA yielded D and trimming. The sample lists 230,000 or so clones; 80% to 85% were seen once. CDR3 length equals 15 residues. The V and J ends lost 1 base and 2 bases, in that order; junction bases with no gene match: 2. Germline V CDR1 and CDR2: SGHTA, FQGNSA.

Sequenced: peripheral blood. This receptor was obtained from a man in his fifties or sixties with active or convalescent COVID-19. The chain joins TRBV7-2 to TRBJ2-1; 7 bases map to TRBD2. The CDR3 DNA follows: TGTGCCAGCAGCTTAGAAGCGGGGCCCTACAATGAGCAGTTCTTC. This codes for CASSLEAGPYNEQFF. Based on the CDR3 plus reference TRBV7-2 and TRBJ2-1, the full variable domain is GAGVSQSPSNKVTEKGKDVELRCDPISGHTALYWYRQSLGQGLEFLIYFQGNSAPDKSGLPSDRFSAERTGGSVSTLTIQRTQQEDSAVYLCASSLEAGPYNEQFFGPGTRLTVL.